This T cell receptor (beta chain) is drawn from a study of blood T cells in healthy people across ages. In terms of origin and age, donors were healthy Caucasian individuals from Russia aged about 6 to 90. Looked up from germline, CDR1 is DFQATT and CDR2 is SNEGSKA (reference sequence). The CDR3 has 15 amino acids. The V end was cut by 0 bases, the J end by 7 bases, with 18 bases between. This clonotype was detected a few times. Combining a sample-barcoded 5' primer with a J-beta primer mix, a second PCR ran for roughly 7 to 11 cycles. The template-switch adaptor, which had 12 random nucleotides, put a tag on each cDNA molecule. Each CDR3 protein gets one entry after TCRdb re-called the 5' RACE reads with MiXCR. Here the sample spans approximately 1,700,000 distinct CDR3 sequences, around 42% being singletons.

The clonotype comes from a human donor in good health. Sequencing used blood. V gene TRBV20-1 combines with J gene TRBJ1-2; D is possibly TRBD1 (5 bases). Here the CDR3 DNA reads TGCAGTGCTAGAGAAACGGGGCGGTCCGTGGGTGGCTACACCTTC. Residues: CSARETGRSVGGYTF.